These 32 T cell receptor beta chains were sequenced from one sample in a study of CD8+CD57+ T cells in acquired aplastic anemia. Profiling of TCR beta VDJ combinations and CDR3 sequences used genomic DNA as template. TCRdb processed the reads anew with MiXCR; each CDR3 protein has one entry. This table has 150,000 to 200,000 distinct CDR3 sequences, 50% to 75% appearing once. The material sequenced was sorted CD4+, CD8+, or CD8+CD57+ T cells (not recorded which) from PBMCs. These receptors were collected from a human donor with severe aplastic anemia or a healthy control (not recorded which).

The V gene is TRBV19, the J gene TRBJ2-7, with 11 bases fitting TRBD2. CDR3 length: 15 amino acids. The germline CDR1 and CDR2 sequences are LNHDA and SQIVND (reference sequence). The V gene end was trimmed by 5 bases and the J gene end by 1 base; junction bases not matched to a gene: 4. CDR3 sequence: CASSSRLAGSYEQYF. CDR3 coding DNA: TGTGCCAGTAGTTCTCGACTAGCGGGGTCCTACGAGCAGTACTTC.

The gene calls are TRBV25-1 and TRBJ2-5; D not certain. Between the trimmed V and J ends, which lost 4 bases and 3 bases, there was a span of 12 bases. The CDR3 spans 14 residues. Per germline, CDR1 MGHDK and CDR2 SYGVNS. As DNA, the CDR3 is TGTGCCAGCAGTGGCCGCCGGAATGAAGAGACCCAGTACTTC. Amino acids: CASSGRRNEETQYF. Supplemented by reference TRBV25-1 and TRBJ2-5, the full variable domain reads EADIYQTPRYLVIGTGKKITLECSQTMGHDKMYWYQQDPGMELHLIHYSYGVNSTEKGDLSSESTVSRIRTEHFPLTLESARPSHTSQYLCASSGRRNEETQYFGPGTRLLVL.

This rearrangement joins TRBV7-4 to TRBJ1-1; no firm D call. Germline assignment: CDR1 SGHVT and CDR2 SQSDAQ. Trimming took off 0 bases at V and 6 bases at J, with 5 bases between the two ends. CDR3 length: 12 amino acids. The CDR3 DNA reads as TGTGCCAGCAGCTTAGCAGGTCCTGAAGCTTTCTTT. Amino acid sequence: CASSLAGPEAFF.

This clonotype has a count of ten or more. This chain uses TRBV20-1 with TRBJ2-1; 8 positions match TRBD1. V shed 6 bases, J shed 6 bases, and the junction held 7 bases outside the gene matches. This CDR3 region has 13 residues. Per the germline V gene, CDR1 is DFQATT and CDR2 is SNEGSKA (reference sequence). In DNA, the CDR3 is TGCAGTGCAGAGACAGGGGAAGGCAATGAGCAGTTCTTC. Amino acids: CSAETGEGNEQFF.

The V call is TRBV7-9, the J call TRBJ2-1; TRBD2 is a possible D gene (5 bases). Germline V gives CDR1 SEHNR, CDR2 FQNEAQ (reference sequence). V was clipped by 5 bases and J by 1 base, with 12 bases between them. The CDR3 is 15 residues long. The CDR3 reads CASSVGLASYNEQFF. The CDR3 DNA sequence: TGTGCCAGCAGCGTGGGCCTAGCTTCCTACAATGAGCAGTTCTTC.

The rearrangement joins TRBV5-1 to TRBJ1-1; D unresolved. Germline V gives CDR1 SGHRS, CDR2 YFSETQ. The V end was cut by 7 bases, the J end by 7 bases, with 17 bases between. This CDR3 is 13 amino acids long. The chain's CDR3 is CASSDLSTREAFF. CDR3 bases: TGCGCCAGCTCCGACCTATCGACCCGTGAAGCTTTCTTT.

This sequence joins TRBV7-4 and TRBJ1-3, with TRBD1 identical over 8 bases. With V trimmed by 4 bases and J by 5 bases, 16 bases remained unmatched. Germline V gene sequence: CDR1 SGHVT, CDR2 SQSDAQ. CDR3 size: 18 residues. CDR3 residues: CASSWTGTEYKARNTIYF. Written as DNA, the CDR3 is TGTGCCAGCAGCTGGACAGGGACGGAGTATAAGGCCCGAAACACCATATATTTT.

This clonotype was seen only once. The genes are TRBV20-1 and TRBJ2-1; the D is unclear. The CDR3 has 15 amino acids. Per germline, CDR1 DFQATT and CDR2 SNEGSKA (reference sequence). Trimming stripped 4 bases from V and 0 bases from J, with 13 bases between. The CDR3 DNA is TGCAGTGCTACGGGCCTTCCCAGCTCCTACAATGAGCAGTTCTTC. The encoded protein is CSATGLPSSYNEQFF.

V and J are TRBV20-1 and TRBJ2-1; D gene ambiguous. CDR3 length equals 11 residues. Per the germline V gene, CDR1 is DFQATT and CDR2 is SNEGSKA (reference sequence). Trimming took off 4 bases at V and 7 bases at J, with 8 bases between the two ends. The CDR3 region is CSAMSGNEQFF. CDR3 DNA sequence: TGCAGTGCTATGTCCGGGAATGAGCAGTTCTTC.

The V gene is TRBV19, the J gene TRBJ2-5; TRBD1 matches at 9 bases. Germline CDR1 reads LNHDA; CDR2 reads SQIVND (reference sequence). The CDR3 has 15 amino acids. V was clipped by 5 bases and J by 0 bases; unmatched bases: 4. In nucleotides, the CDR3 is TGTGCCAGTAGTCGGCGGGACAGGGACCAAGAGACCCAGTACTTC. Translated: CASSRRDRDQETQYF.

A word on this clonotype: One junction end does not reproduce the germline sequence, and a read error may be involved. V usage is TRBV7-8 and J usage is TRBJ2-2, with D possibly matching TRBD1 (5 bases). This CDR3 has 16 amino acids. Germline V gene sequence: CDR1 SGHVS, CDR2 FQNEAQ. CDR3 coding DNA: TGCGCCAGCCGTAGGGGCCATTTTGCGTTCACCGGGGAGCTGTTTTTT. Translating it yields CASRRGHFAFTGELFF.

J is TRBJ1-1 and V is TRBV2; no definite D call. Germline lookup yields CDR1 SNHLY and CDR2 FYNNEI. This CDR3 has 16 residues. Trimming removed 8 bases from V and 1 base from J, with 20 bases in between. The CDR3 DNA sequence: TGTGCCAGCCGCACCTCAGAGGAACGGTGGAACACTGAAGCTTTCTTT. Translating gives CASRTSEERWNTEAFF.

V and J are TRBV3-1 and TRBJ2-5; D unclear. The CDR3 is 18 residues long. Per germline, CDR1 LGHDT and CDR2 YNNKEL (reference sequence). Trimming stripped 0 bases from V and 1 base from J, with 18 bases between. CDR3 loop: CASSQDSWAMNPQETQYF. The DNA for the CDR3 is TGTGCCAGCAGCCAAGATTCGTGGGCCATGAATCCCCAAGAGACCCAGTACTTC.

The chain employs TRBV27 and TRBJ1-2, with TRBD1 as a possible D gene (5 bases). CDR3 length: 11 amino acids. Trimming removed 5 bases from V and 6 bases from J, with 7 bases in between. Germline-derived CDR1 and CDR2 are MNHEY and SMNVEV (reference sequence). DNA of the CDR3: TGTGCCAGCAGTACAGGAAATGGCTACACCTTC. Translation gives CASSTGNGYTF.

V is TRBV19 and J is TRBJ1-4; TRBD1 might be the D (5 bases). Trimming shortened V by 8 bases and J by 0 bases, and 10 bases separated the two germline ends. Germline lookup yields CDR1 LNHDA and CDR2 SQIVND (reference sequence). This CDR3 has 14 residues. CDR3 nucleotide sequence: TGTGCCAGTCGTAAAGGGGCAACTAATGAAAAACTGTTTTTT. Protein: CASRKGATNEKLFF.

CDR3 sequence reads: CAHTRGTASYEQYF. The DNA for the CDR3 is TGTGCCCACACACGAGGGACAGCTAGTTACGAGCAGTACTTC. The rearrangement joins TRBV2 to TRBJ2-7; 7 bases are a match to TRBD1. The CDR3 runs to 14 residues. The germline V gene encodes CDR1 SNHLY and CDR2 FYNNEI. J gave up 4 bases and V 11 bases, and 14 bases lay outside the gene matches.

This clonotype was detected many times. This chain uses TRBV7-8 with TRBJ2-7, with D perhaps given as TRBD1 or TRBD2 (5 bases each). This CDR3 has 14 amino acids. Trimming removed 4 bases from V and 7 bases from J, with 17 bases in between. CDR1 is SGHVS and CDR2 is FQNEAQ in the germline V gene. The CDR3 loop reads CASSSLQGSGEQYF. The CDR3 DNA sequence: TGTGCCAGCAGCTCCCTCCAGGGATCGGGGGAGCAGTACTTC.

V usage is TRBV10-2 and J usage is TRBJ1-4; a possible D gene is TRBD1 (6 bases). Looked up from germline, CDR1 is WSHSY and CDR2 is SAAADI. This CDR3 has 15 amino acids. V lost 6 bases to trimming and J lost 5 bases, with 16 bases between them. The CDR3 coding sequence is TGCGCCAGCAGCCCCGTGGACAGCAGGAATGAAAAACTGTTTTTT. Amino acid sequence: CASSPVDSRNEKLFF.

This clonotype has at least ten counts. This chain links TRBV5-5 with TRBJ2-7; 8 bases are shared with TRBD1. The CDR3 length is 14 residues. Trimming cost V 2 bases and J 1 base; bases outside gene matches: 2. The germline V gene encodes CDR1 SGHKS and CDR2 YYEKEE (reference sequence). CDR3 nucleotide sequence: TGTGCCAGCAGCTTTGGACAGGGATCCTACGAGCAGTACTTC. Encoded protein: CASSFGQGSYEQYF.

The gene calls are TRBV7-8 and TRBJ2-1; a possible D gene is TRBD2 (5 bases). Per the germline V gene, CDR1 is SGHVS and CDR2 is FQNEAQ. This CDR3 has 16 residues. V was cut by 3 bases and J by 0 bases, with 12 bases left in between. The CDR3 DNA is TGTGCCAGCAGCTTGCCCAAGCGGTACTCCTACAATGAGCAGTTCTTC. The encoded protein is CASSLPKRYSYNEQFF.

The chain couples TRBV24-1 to TRBJ2-3; D is perhaps TRBD1 (5 bases). The CDR3 length is 13 residues. V was trimmed by 8 bases and J by 2 bases, leaving 10 bases between them. Germline lookup yields CDR1 KGHDR and CDR2 SFDVKD. CDR3 protein: CATKDRNTDTQYF. CDR3 nucleotides: TGTGCCACCAAAGACAGAAACACAGATACGCAGTATTTT.

This clonotype showed up many times. V gene TRBV20-1 combines with J gene TRBJ2-7; D gene uncertain. Between the trimmed V and J ends, which lost 3 bases and 1 base, there was a span of 13 bases. The length of the CDR3 is 14 residues. Germline CDR1 reads DFQATT; CDR2 reads SNEGSKA (reference sequence). CDR3 sequence reads: CSASGPRLSYEQYF. CDR3 DNA: TGCAGTGCTAGTGGCCCACGGCTATCCTACGAGCAGTACTTC.

Points on this clonotype: It is unclear where the CDR3 begins or ends on the DNA, so no DNA is shown, and the CDR3 is as TCRdb lists it. The V gene is TRBV7-9, the J gene TRBJ2-7; the table's D call, TRBD1, was not checked against the DNA. From germline, CDR1 is SEHNR and CDR2 FQNEAQ (reference sequence). The CDR3 is made up of 16 amino acids, end residues included. The CDR3 loop is CASSQDLRAGAYEQYF.

The V call is TRBV29-1, the J call TRBJ2-7; weak D call: TRBD2 (7 bases). V dropped 8 bases and J dropped 0 bases, with 17 bases sitting between them. CDR1 is SQVTM, CDR2 ANQGSEA, per germline. CDR3 length: 14 amino acids. CDR3 amino acids: CSNGGGQDSYEQYF. CDR3 bases: TGCAGCAATGGGGGGGGCCAAGACTCCTACGAGCAGTACTTC.

This clonotype was found a few times. This rearrangement joins TRBV2 to TRBJ2-7, with D perhaps TRBD1 (6 bases). V was cut by 3 bases and J by 1 base, with 10 bases left in between. The germline gives CDR1 SNHLY, CDR2 FYNNEI. CDR3 length: 14 residues. CDR3 residues: CASSEQGNSYEQYF. CDR3 sequence (DNA): TGTGCCAGCAGTGAGCAGGGGAATTCCTACGAGCAGTACTTC.

This sequence joins TRBV27 and TRBJ2-3; D remains ambiguous. The germline gives CDR1 MNHEY, CDR2 SMNVEV (reference sequence). CDR3 length: 12 residues. Trimming cost V 5 bases and J 6 bases, with 9 bases left between them. CDR3 loop: CASSHRPDTQYF. The CDR3 DNA is TGTGCCAGCAGTCACCGTCCGGATACGCAGTATTTT.

This clonotype was counted a few times. The chain combines TRBV19 with TRBJ2-5; D is unclear. Trimming shortened V by 5 bases and J by 0 bases, and 4 bases separated the two germline ends. The CDR3 has 12 residues. The V gene's germline CDR1 is LNHDA and CDR2 SQIVND (reference sequence). CDR3 amino acids: CASSGNQETQYF. The CDR3 DNA sequence: TGTGCCAGTAGTGGAAACCAAGAGACCCAGTACTTC.

This rearrangement joins TRBV10-3 to TRBJ2-7; 12 nucleotides align to TRBD2. The J segment lost 1 base and the V segment lost 10 bases, leaving 2 bases of the junction unmatched. The CDR3 loop spans 13 amino acids. Germline V gene sequence: CDR1 ENHRY, CDR2 SYGVKD. CDR3 loop: CATGLAGSYEQYF. The DNA for the CDR3 is TGTGCCACCGGACTAGCGGGATCCTACGAGCAGTACTTC.

In its sample, this clonotype was seen once. The chain links TRBV10-2 to TRBJ2-5; D is possibly TRBD2 (6 bases). The J call is uncertain, as TRBJ2-1 better fits the DNA end. Germline values: CDR1 WSHSY, CDR2 SAAADI. This CDR3 is built from 15 residues. The CDR3 DNA is TGCGCCAGCAGGGCGGACCTGGGGGGCTACAATGAGCAGTTCTTC. Amino acid sequence: CASRADLGGYNEQFF.

This sequence joins TRBV7-9 and TRBJ1-1; D not resolved. Germline lookup yields CDR1 SEHNR and CDR2 FQNEAQ (reference sequence). This CDR3 is 12 amino acids long. V was pared by 4 bases and J by 9 bases, with 12 bases between. CDR3 amino acids: CASSSAWSQAFF. DNA for the CDR3: TGTGCCAGCAGCTCGGCTTGGTCCCAAGCTTTCTTT.

This clonotype occurred a few times. V gene TRBV5-1 combines with J gene TRBJ2-7; no definite D call. The V end lost 4 bases, the J end lost 7 bases, and 6 bases lay between the germline ends. CDR1 is SGHRS and CDR2 is YFSETQ in the germline V gene. The CDR3 runs 10 residues. CDR3 sequence (DNA): TGCGCCAGCAGCACCCGGGAGCAGTACTTC. It is translated as CASSTREQYF.

The V gene is TRBV7-8, the J gene TRBJ2-3; D is unclear. The CDR3 totals 14 residues. With 1 base removed from V and 4 bases from J, the gap between germline ends came to 9 bases. Germline V gene sequence: CDR1 SGHVS, CDR2 FQNEAQ. CDR3 sequence (DNA): TGTGCCAGCAGCTTAGATTTGGGCTCAGATACGCAGTATTTT. Translation gives CASSLDLGSDTQYF.